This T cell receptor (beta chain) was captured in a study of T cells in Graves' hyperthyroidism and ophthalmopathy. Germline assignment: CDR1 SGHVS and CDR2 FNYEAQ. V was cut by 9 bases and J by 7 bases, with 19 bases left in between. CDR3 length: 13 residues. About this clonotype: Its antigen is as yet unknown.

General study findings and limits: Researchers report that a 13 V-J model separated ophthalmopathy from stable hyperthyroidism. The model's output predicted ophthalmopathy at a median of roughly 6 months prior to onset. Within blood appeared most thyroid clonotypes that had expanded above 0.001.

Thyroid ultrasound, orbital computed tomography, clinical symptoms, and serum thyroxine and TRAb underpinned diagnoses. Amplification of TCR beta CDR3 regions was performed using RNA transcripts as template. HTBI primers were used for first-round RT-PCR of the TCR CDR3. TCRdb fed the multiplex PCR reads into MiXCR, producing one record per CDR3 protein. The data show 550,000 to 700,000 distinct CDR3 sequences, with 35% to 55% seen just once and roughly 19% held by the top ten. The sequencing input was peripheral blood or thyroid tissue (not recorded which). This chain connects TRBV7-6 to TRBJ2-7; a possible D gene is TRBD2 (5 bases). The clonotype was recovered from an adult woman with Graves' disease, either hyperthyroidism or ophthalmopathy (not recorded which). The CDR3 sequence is CASADEGGTEQYF. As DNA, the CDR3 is TGTGCCAGTGCAGACGAGGGCGGCACTGAGCAGTACTTC.